These 18 T cell receptor beta chains share one sample of origin, sequenced in a study of blood T cell repertoires in COVID-19. Assay used: immunoSEQ multiplex PCR; TCRdb lists only in-frame clones, some missing. The sample has roughly 230,000 clones, roughly 83% seen once; the top ten hold approximately 7%. Sequencing was done on a sample of peripheral blood. Source of these receptors: a woman aged 45-59 years with acute or convalescent COVID-19.

The V and J genes are TRBV20-1 and TRBJ2-5; weak D call: TRBD2 (6 bases). Trimming shortened V by 4 bases and J by 4 bases, and 7 bases separated the two germline ends. The CDR3 is 11 amino acids. CDR1 and CDR2 (germline): DFQATT, SNEGSKA (reference sequence). The CDR3 sequence: CSAISGETQYF. Here the CDR3 DNA reads TGCAGTGCTATTAGCGGAGAGACCCAGTACTTC.

The chain recombines TRBV6-2 or TRBV6-3 with TRBJ2-1, with 8 bases fitting TRBD2. The length of the CDR3 is 17 residues. V lost 0 bases and J lost 4; bases outside the gene matches: 8. Germline values: CDR1 MNHEY, CDR2 SVGEGT. The CDR3 coding sequence is TGTGCCAGCAGTTACTCGAACGGGAGGGTTATGTACAATGAGCAGTTCTTC. Protein product: CASSYSNGRVMYNEQFF.

This chain links TRBV4-1 with TRBJ2-5; possible D gene TRBD1, 6 bases. The CDR3 contains 15 residues. V was cut by 1 base and J by 5 bases, with 14 bases left in between. Germline lookup yields CDR1 MGHRA and CDR2 YSYEKL. This CDR3 is CASSQGGGADETQYF. CDR3 nucleotides: TGCGCCAGCAGCCAAGGTGGGGGCGCCGACGAGACCCAGTACTTC.

V usage is TRBV9 and J usage is TRBJ1-4, with TRBD1 as a possible D gene (5 bases). This CDR3 has 14 residues. V was pared by 0 bases and J by 8 bases, with 11 bases between. Looked up from germline, CDR1 is SGDLS and CDR2 is YYNGEE. The CDR3 DNA sequence: TGTGCCAGCAGCGTAGATACAGGAGGGGAAAAACTGTTTTTT. This sequence encodes CASSVDTGGEKLFF. Using reference TRBV9 and TRBJ1-4 for the parts outside the CDR3, the full variable domain is DSGVTQTPKHLITATGQRVTLRCSPRSGDLSVYWYQQSLDQGLQFLIQYYNGEERAKGNILERFSAQQFPDLHSELNLSSLELGDSALYFCASSVDTGGEKLFFGSGTQLSVL.

The V and J genes are TRBV4-3 and TRBJ2-1; D might be TRBD2 (6 bases). CDR1 is LGHNA and CDR2 is YSLEER in the germline V gene. This CDR3 has 15 amino acids. V lost 0 bases to trimming and J lost 5 bases, with 11 bases between them. For the CDR3, the DNA is TGCGCCAGCAGCCAAGAAGGGCTAGCGCACAATGAGCAGTTCTTC. Translation gives CASSQEGLAHNEQFF.

The CDR3 region has the DNA TGCGCCAGCAGCCCGTTCTTAACAGAATCTGGGGCCAACGTCCTGACTTTC. It yields the protein CASSPFLTESGANVLTF. The chain joins TRBV5-1 to TRBJ2-6; D call uncertain. The germline V gene encodes CDR1 SGHRS and CDR2 YFSETQ. The germline V and J ends were trimmed by 4 bases and 1 base, with 15 bases remaining between them. This CDR3 is built from 17 residues.

The CDR3 sequence is CASSLKLAGVQQFF. CDR3 in DNA: TGTGCCAGCAGCTTAAAACTAGCGGGGGTCCAGCAGTTCTTC. V is TRBV7-2 and J is TRBJ2-1; 11 bases agree with TRBD2. The CDR3 is made up of 14 amino acids. Germline V CDR1 and CDR2: SGHTA, FQGNSA. With 2 bases clipped from V and 11 bases from J, the junction kept 5 bases outside the gene matches.

The rearrangement joins TRBV3-1 (or the pseudogene TRBV3-2) to TRBJ1-1, with 7 bases fitting TRBD1. Germline loops: CDR1 LGHDT, CDR2 YNNKEL (reference sequence). The CDR3 is 16 amino acids. V lost 2 bases, J lost 5 bases, and 11 bases stayed unmatched. The CDR3: CASSQRPGQGGTEAFF. CDR3 in DNA: TGTGCCAGCAGCCAACGCCCGGGGCAGGGGGGAACTGAAGCTTTCTTT.

The CDR3 nucleotides read TGTGCCAGCAGCTCTCAGTTCCCAGATACGCAGTATTTT. Translating gives CASSSQFPDTQYF. The genes are TRBV28 and TRBJ2-3; D remains ambiguous. The CDR3 covers 13 residues. Germline CDR1 is MDHEN and CDR2 is SYDVKM. The ends were cut back, 6 bases at V and 4 bases at J, with 11 bases in the middle.

V is TRBV6-6 and J is TRBJ2-6; tentatively, D is TRBD2 (6 bases). Germline assignment: CDR1 MNHNY and CDR2 SVGAGI (reference sequence). Trimming pared 5 bases from V and 2 bases from J, leaving 13 bases between. CDR3 length: 16 amino acids. CDR3 DNA: TGTGCCAGCAGTCGACCTTGGGGGGCTGGGGCCAACGTCCTGACTTTC. It encodes CASSRPWGAGANVLTF.

This chain uses TRBV23-1 with TRBJ1-6; no clear D. TRBV23-1 is given ORF status, its function remaining uncertain. There are 14 residues in the CDR3. Trimming cost V 10 bases and J 5 bases, with 15 bases left between them. In DNA form, the CDR3 reads TGCGCCACCCTTGACGCTGGAGATAATTCACCCCTCCACTTT. Protein product: CATLDAGDNSPLHF.

Concerning this clone: The junction departs from the called germline gene at one end, perhaps through a read error. The V call is TRBV6-2 or TRBV6-3, the J call TRBJ2-7; D is unresolved. The CDR3 totals 16 residues. Germline V CDR1 and CDR2: MNHEY, SVGEGT. As DNA, the CDR3 is TGTGCCGGCAGCCAACCCGGGTCTACCGCATCCTACGAGCAGTACTTC. Translated, it gives CAGSQPGSTASYEQYF.

The rearrangement uses TRBV11-2 and TRBJ2-5; D is perhaps TRBD2 (6 bases). The germline V gene has CDR1 SGHAT and CDR2 FQNNGV. V lost 8 bases to trimming and J lost 3 bases, with 13 bases between them. This CDR3 has 13 residues. The chain's CDR3 is CASGRGLKETQYF. The CDR3, as DNA: TGTGCCAGCGGGCGGGGCCTCAAAGAGACCCAGTACTTC.

This clone showed up just a few times. The chain has TRBV4-2 and TRBJ2-1, with 10 bases lining up with TRBD2. The germline V gene encodes CDR1 LGHNA and CDR2 YNFKEQ. Unmatched junction bases numbered 9, after V lost 4 bases and J lost 0 bases. The CDR3 has 18 residues. The CDR3 spells CASSLQGSGGSSYNEQFF. The CDR3 nucleotides are TGTGCCAGCAGCCTCCAGGGTAGCGGGGGGAGCTCCTACAATGAGCAGTTCTTC.

The chain joins TRBV5-1 to TRBJ2-1; TRBD2 might be the D (6 bases). CDR1 is SGHRS, CDR2 YFSETQ, per germline. V gave up 1 base and J gave up 8 bases, with 16 bases separating them. The CDR3 spans 15 residues. CDR3 protein: CASSLREITGDEQFF. CDR3 nucleotide sequence: TGCGCCAGCAGCTTGCGGGAGATAACCGGGGATGAGCAGTTCTTC. Together with reference TRBV5-1 and TRBJ2-1, the CDR3 gives the full variable domain: KAGVTQTPRYLIKTRGQQVTLSCSPISGHRSVSWYQQTPGQGLQFLFEYFSETQRNKGNFPGRFSGRQFSNSRSEMNVSTLELGDSALYLCASSLREITGDEQFFGPGTRLTVL.

V gene TRBV30 combines with J gene TRBJ2-1; TRBD2 matches at 10 bases. CDR3 length: 14 residues. In germline, CDR1 is GTSNPN, CDR2 SVGIG (reference sequence). Unmatched junction bases numbered 5, after V lost 4 bases and J lost 5 bases. This CDR3 is CAWMEREGNNEQFF. The DNA for the CDR3 is TGTGCCTGGATGGAGCGGGAGGGCAACAATGAGCAGTTCTTC.

The chain employs TRBV28 and TRBJ1-4; 7 bases are shared with TRBD1. CDR3 length equals 14 residues. CDR1 is MDHEN and CDR2 is SYDVKM in the germline V gene. The trim removed 7 bases at V and 4 bases at J, leaving 6 bases unmatched. The CDR3 region has the DNA TGTGCCAGCAATGTAGGGGGCTTTAATGAAAAACTGTTTTTT. Translated, it gives CASNVGGFNEKLFF.

The chain carries TRBV4-1 and TRBJ2-5; 8 nucleotides align to TRBD2. Germline CDR1 is MGHRA and CDR2 is YSYEKL. Unmatched junction bases numbered 5, after V lost 3 bases and J lost 2 bases. The CDR3 has 15 amino acids. CDR3 protein: CASSQGGGPQETQYF. CDR3 DNA sequence: TGCGCCAGCAGCCAGGGCGGGGGGCCTCAAGAGACCCAGTACTTC.